This TCR beta chain originates from a study of blood T cell repertoires in COVID-19. Study-wide background: The origin of the acute and convalescent COVID-19 samples was the United States, Italy and Spain. PBMCs, B-cell-depleted T cells, or T cells were the source of the cDNA or gDNA that made up the material.

Study processing details: Using reference gene primer amplification, nucleated cell counts were estimated. Clones were sequenced by immunoSEQ multiplex PCR, and TCRdb holds only the in-frame ones, with some missing. The V and J calls and clone size were taken over from that table, and D and trimming were inferred from the DNA. The sample has 140,000 or so clones, over 80% seen once. With V trimmed by 1 base and J by 7 bases, 8 bases remained unmatched. Germline V lookup: CDR1 SGDLS, CDR2 YYNGEE. This CDR3 has 16 residues. This receptor was identified in a woman between 50 and 59 years old with acute or convalescent COVID-19. Sequenced: peripheral blood. This chain links TRBV9 with TRBJ1-6; the match to TRBD1 covers 7 bases. CDR3 in amino acids: CASSVTAGTENSPLHF. For the CDR3, the DNA is TGTGCCAGCAGCGTAACCGCCGGGACAGAGAATTCACCCCTCCACTTT.